This T cell receptor beta chain was captured by sequencing in a study of T-cell memory formation after mild COVID-19. TCRdb reanalysed the 5' RACE reads using MiXCR and keeps one entry per CDR3 protein. This sample has roughly 35,000 distinct CDR3 sequences, with under 25% found just once. This clonotype was counted many times. Its specificity is not known. Findings and caveats of the study: CD4/CD8 balance held among clones contracting day 15 to 85, and later expanders leaned CD4+.

Germline loops: CDR1 SNHLY, CDR2 FYNNEI. The trim removed 6 bases at V and 0 bases at J, leaving 14 bases unmatched. The CDR3 contains 18 residues. The rearrangement joins TRBV2 to TRBJ1-5; 7 nucleotides match TRBD1. Sequencing was carried out using PBMCs or a T cell subset sorted from them (not recorded which). The TCR comes from an adult who had mild COVID-19 (a few samples of this study predate the infection). Cell type and time point are not known. CDR3 residues: CASRPLGRGQASNQPQHF. The CDR3 DNA is TGTGCCAGCAGACCACTCGGACGAGGACAGGCTAGCAATCAGCCCCAGCATTTT.